One and the same sample provided the 28 T cell receptor beta chains below, sequenced in a study of spatial heterogeneity in lung cancer. Study results and limitations: Tumor mutation count correlated with how many alpha and beta TCRs expanded intratumorally.

No antigens are known for them. TCRdb re-called the 5' RACE reads with MiXCR, one entry per CDR3 protein. There are around 2,000 distinct CDR3 sequences in the sample; approximately 17% occur only once, and around 9.3% lies in the top ten. Stated time point: sample taken at primary tumor resection. The sample was lung tumor tissue, taken at surgery. These receptors were obtained from a male donor with early-stage non-small cell lung cancer.

This clonotype is termed medium-sized. The chain has TRBV19 and TRBJ2-1, with D unclear. Trimming stripped 1 base from V and 4 bases from J, with 5 bases between. The CDR3 loop spans 13 amino acids. Germline CDR1 is LNHDA and CDR2 is SQIVND (reference sequence). CDR3 residues: CASSIGRYNEQFF. CDR3 sequence (DNA): TGTGCCAGTAGTATAGGCAGGTACAATGAGCAGTTCTTC.

This clonotype is termed large. This chain uses TRBV7-2 with TRBJ2-4; D is unclear. The germline V gene has CDR1 SGHTA and CDR2 FQGNSA. The CDR3 is 11 residues long. V shed 8 bases and J shed 7 bases, with 9 bases lying between them. CDR3 region: CASLSGNIQYF. CDR3 sequence (DNA): TGTGCCAGCCTGTCCGGGAACATTCAGTACTTC. The variable domain in full, completed from reference TRBV7-2 and TRBJ2-4, reads GAGVSQSPSNKVTEKGKDVELRCDPISGHTALYWYRQSLGQGLEFLIYFQGNSAPDKSGLPSDRFSAERTGGSVSTLTIQRTQQEDSAVYLCASLSGNIQYFGAGTRLSVL.

V gene TRBV6-6 combines with J gene TRBJ2-7; D possibly corresponds to TRBD2 (6 bases). V was pared by 6 bases and J by 0 bases, with 24 bases between. This CDR3 has 18 amino acids. CDR1 is MNHNY and CDR2 is SVGAGI in the germline V gene (reference sequence). CDR3: CASSDFSSAGSRSYEQYF. The CDR3 coding sequence is TGTGCCAGCAGCGACTTTTCTTCGGCGGGATCCCGCTCCTACGAGCAGTACTTC.

This clonotype qualifies as large (0.1 to 1%). CDR3 DNA sequence: TGTGCCATCAGTTCTCCCCTAAAGGAGCAGTACTTC. It encodes CAISSPLKEQYF. The J gene is TRBJ2-7, the V gene TRBV10-3; D gene unclear. The CDR3 extends over 12 amino acids. Trimming cost V 5 bases and J 7 bases, with 12 bases left between them. The germline CDR1 and CDR2 sequences are ENHRY and SYGVKD.

This clonotype is termed medium-sized. The chain carries TRBV7-2 and TRBJ2-7; a weak D match, TRBD1 (5 bases). The CDR3 is 12 residues long. CDR1 is SGHTA and CDR2 is FQGNSA in the germline V gene. V was trimmed by 3 bases and J by 7 bases, leaving 10 bases between them. Written as DNA, the CDR3 is TGTGCCAGCAGCTTCCCCCCAGGGGAGCAGTACTTC. This sequence encodes CASSFPPGEQYF.

This clonotype counts as medium-sized. The V gene is TRBV15, the J gene TRBJ2-5, with TRBD2 identical over 7 bases. V was clipped by 2 bases and J by 1 base; unmatched bases: 4. Germline V gene data show CDR1 as LNHNV and CDR2 as YYDKDF (reference sequence). The CDR3 contains 15 residues. CDR3 bases: TGTGCCACCAGCAGACCCAGCGGGACCCAAGAGACCCAGTACTTC. As protein: CATSRPSGTQETQYF.

This clonotype is medium-sized within its sample. V usage is TRBV6-2 or TRBV6-3 and J usage is TRBJ2-7; TRBD2 aligns across 7 bases. Germline V gene data show CDR1 as MNHEY and CDR2 as SVGEGT. The trim removed 2 bases at V and 5 bases at J, leaving 9 bases unmatched. The CDR3 is 15 residues long. The CDR3 coding sequence is TGTGCCAGCAGTTACGGGCTAGCGGTTGGGGACGAGCAGTACTTC. Its translation is CASSYGLAVGDEQYF.

The genes are TRBV7-9 and TRBJ2-1, with D unresolved. V dropped 3 bases and J dropped 3 bases, with 9 bases sitting between them. CDR3 length: 14 residues. The germline CDR1 and CDR2 sequences are SEHNR and FQNEAQ (reference sequence). In DNA form, the CDR3 reads TGTGCCAGCAGCTTTGACGGGTTCTACAATGAGCAGTTCTTC. Translating it yields CASSFDGFYNEQFF.

This clonotype has a count of ten or more. J is TRBJ2-3 and V is TRBV7-3; 8 bases fit TRBD2. The V gene's germline CDR1 is SGHTA and CDR2 FQGTGA. The length of the CDR3 is 15 residues. Losses at the gene ends were 0 bases for V and 4 bases for J; bases not matched to a gene: 3. CDR3 nucleotides: TGTGCCAGCAGCTTAACTCGGGGGGGCCCAGATACGCAGTATTTT. Protein product: CASSLTRGGPDTQYF.

By share, this clonotype ranks as medium-sized. The chain carries TRBV7-2 and TRBJ2-1; 10 bases agree with TRBD2. Germline V gene sequence: CDR1 SGHTA, CDR2 FQGNSA. The V segment lost 4 bases and the J segment 5 bases; nucleotides outside the gene matches: 2. There are 14 residues in the CDR3. For the CDR3, the DNA is TGTGCCAGCAGCTCTAGCGGGAGCGACAATGAGCAGTTCTTC. Its translation: CASSSSGSDNEQFF.

In its sample, this clonotype is medium-sized. This chain links TRBV6-1 with TRBJ1-3, with a tentative D call TRBD1 (5 bases). The V gene's germline CDR1 is MNHNS and CDR2 SASEGT. CDR3 length equals 13 residues. V was clipped by 6 bases and J by 1 base, with 7 bases between them. The CDR3, as DNA: TGTGCCAGCAGCCAGGGATCTGGAAACACCATATATTTT. Residues: CASSQGSGNTIYF.

The rearrangement joins TRBV5-1 to TRBJ2-5; a possible D gene is TRBD1 (5 bases). Trimming left V 4 bases short and J 9 bases short, with 13 bases between. Germline values: CDR1 SGHRS, CDR2 YFSETQ. This CDR3 spans 12 amino acids. The CDR3 is CASSGPPQAQYF. The CDR3 DNA is TGCGCCAGCAGCGGCCCCCCACAGGCCCAGTACTTC.

By share, this clonotype counts as medium-sized (0.01 to 0.1%). V gene TRBV5-1 combines with J gene TRBJ2-4; 11 nucleotides agree with TRBD2. The CDR3 is 17 residues long. The ends lost 4 bases at V and 9 bases at J; junction bases unmatched: 15. CDR1 and CDR2 from the germline V gene are SGHRS and YFSETQ. The DNA for the CDR3 is TGCGCCAGCAGCCCGGAAGGGACTAGCGGACACCGAGGCATTCAGTACTTC. Protein product: CASSPEGTSGHRGIQYF.

Sample share makes this clonotype medium-sized. The CDR3 nucleotides read TGCGCCAGCAGTCTTCTTAGCCGGGACAGGGGTATGAACACTGAAGCTTTCTTT. Its protein is CASSLLSRDRGMNTEAFF. V usage is TRBV23-1 and J usage is TRBJ1-1; 10 nucleotides line up with TRBD1. TRBV23-1 is reported as an ORF; its role is uncertain. The CDR3 is 18 amino acids. V lost 4 bases, J lost 0 bases, and 11 bases stayed unmatched.

In this sample, this clonotype turned up many times. V usage is TRBV6-1 and J usage is TRBJ2-6; D is ambiguous. V gave up 3 bases and J gave up 0 bases, with 6 bases separating them. Germline assignment: CDR1 MNHNS and CDR2 SASEGT. The CDR3 totals 15 residues. CDR3 bases: TGTGCCAGCAGTGAGGCTAGCTCTGGGGCCAACGTCCTGACTTTC. Translating it yields CASSEASSGANVLTF.

This clonotype qualifies as medium-sized. V usage is TRBV7-3 and J usage is TRBJ2-5; the D is unclear. The CDR3 totals 13 residues. From germline, CDR1 is SGHTA and CDR2 FQGTGA. Trimming shortened V by 1 base and J by 5 bases, and 8 bases separated the two germline ends. CDR3 sequence: CASSLSGAETQYF. DNA for the CDR3: TGTGCCAGCAGCTTAAGCGGAGCGGAGACCCAGTACTTC. Variable domain in full (rest from reference TRBV7-3 and TRBJ2-5): GAGVSQTPSNKVTEKGKYVELRCDPISGHTALYWYRQSLGQGPEFLIYFQGTGAADDSGLPNDRFFAVRPEGSVSTLKIQRTERGDSAVYLCASSLSGAETQYFGPGTRLLVL.

This clonotype is labeled as medium-sized. The rearrangement joins TRBV11-2 to TRBJ2-7; no definite D call. V was trimmed by 2 bases and J by 4 bases, leaving 12 bases between them. CDR3 size: 14 residues. Germline CDR1 reads SGHAT; CDR2 reads FQNNGV. CDR3 in amino acids: CASSLTTYGYEQYF. Here the CDR3 DNA reads TGTGCCAGCAGCTTAACTACCTATGGATACGAGCAGTACTTC.

The chain links TRBV28 to TRBJ1-2; a possible D gene is TRBD1 (6 bases). This CDR3 comprises 15 residues. V lost 2 bases and J lost 2, with 12 bases in between. Per germline, CDR1 MDHEN and CDR2 SYDVKM. The CDR3 sequence: CASSLDPQGNYGYTF. The CDR3 DNA follows: TGTGCCAGCAGTTTAGACCCCCAGGGGAACTATGGCTACACCTTC.

Sample share makes this clonotype medium-sized. The DNA for the CDR3 is TGTGCCAGCAGTTTCAGGGGGCGGAACTATGGCTACACCTTC. This sequence encodes CASSFRGRNYGYTF. J is TRBJ1-2 and V is TRBV28, with 8 bases aligning to TRBD1. The ends lost 3 bases at V and 2 bases at J; junction bases unmatched: 2. The CDR3 consists of 14 residues. The germline V gene has CDR1 MDHEN and CDR2 SYDVKM.

This clonotype is medium-sized within its sample. This chain joins TRBV7-6 and TRBJ2-7, with unresolved D. There are 12 residues in the CDR3. Germline V gene sequence: CDR1 SGHVS, CDR2 FNYEAQ. V was cut by 5 bases and J by 3 bases, with 8 bases left in between. CDR3 sequence reads: CASSDDIYEQYF. In DNA, the CDR3 is TGTGCCAGCAGCGATGACATCTACGAGCAGTACTTC.

The CDR3 reads CASSPGDRGNTEAFF. The DNA for the CDR3 is TGTGCCAGCAGCCCCGGGGACAGGGGGAACACTGAAGCTTTCTTT. The chain links TRBV9 to TRBJ1-1, with 10 bases lining up with TRBD1. The CDR3 covers 15 residues. V lost 4 bases, J lost 1 base, and 4 bases stayed unmatched. Per germline, CDR1 SGDLS and CDR2 YYNGEE. The variable domain in full, with the rest retrieved from reference TRBV9 and TRBJ1-1, is DSGVTQTPKHLITATGQRVTLRCSPRSGDLSVYWYQQSLDQGLQFLIQYYNGEERAKGNILERFSAQQFPDLHSELNLSSLELGDSALYFCASSPGDRGNTEAFFGQGTRLTVV.

This clonotype is medium-sized within its sample. The chain combines TRBV6-2 or TRBV6-3 with TRBJ2-2; no firm D call. Trimming cost V 6 bases and J 0 bases, with 5 bases left between them. This CDR3 comprises 13 residues. CDR1 and CDR2 (germline): MNHEY, SVGEGT. The CDR3 loop is CASRNANTGELFF. CDR3 in DNA: TGTGCCAGCAGGAATGCGAACACCGGGGAGCTGTTTTTT.

This clonotype counts as medium-sized. This sequence joins TRBV2 and TRBJ2-1; possibly TRBD1 for D (6 bases). V lost 6 bases to trimming and J lost 0 bases, with 12 bases between them. Germline-derived CDR1 and CDR2 are SNHLY and FYNNEI. The CDR3 has 15 residues. CDR3 in amino acids: CASSPQGPSYNEQFF. DNA for the CDR3: TGTGCCAGCAGCCCACAGGGACCCTCCTACAATGAGCAGTTCTTC.

This clonotype is categorized as medium-sized. This chain's CDR3 is CASSLTGGWELTEAFF. The CDR3, as DNA: TGTGCCAGCAGTCTTACAGGGGGCTGGGAGTTGACTGAAGCTTTCTTT. This sequence joins TRBV12-3 or TRBV12-4 and TRBJ1-1; 9 bases fit TRBD1. The CDR3 extends over 16 amino acids. Trimming removed 5 bases from V and 5 bases from J; junction bases left unmatched: 12.

This clonotype has only a few counts. This chain connects TRBV6-2 or TRBV6-3 to TRBJ2-5, with D perhaps matching TRBD2 (6 bases). Germline V gives CDR1 MNHEY, CDR2 SVGEGT. The CDR3 is 14 residues long. The V end was cut by 0 bases, the J end by 7 bases, with 12 bases between. The CDR3 nucleotides are TGTGCCAGCAGTTACTCGGCGGGAAAAGGGACCCAGTACTTC. The encoded protein is CASSYSAGKGTQYF.

This clonotype was seen a handful of times. This chain connects TRBV18 to TRBJ1-2, with D possibly being TRBD1 (5 bases). Germline V gives CDR1 KGHSH, CDR2 LQKENI. This CDR3 is 11 amino acids long. The ends were cut back, 6 bases at V and 13 bases at J, with 15 bases in the middle. CDR3 region: CASSRDDRFTF. CDR3 nucleotide sequence: TGTGCCAGCTCCCGGGACGACCGGTTCACCTTC.

The V and J genes are TRBV6-2 or TRBV6-3 and TRBJ2-2, with D unresolved. This CDR3 has 15 residues. The V gene's germline CDR1 is MNHEY and CDR2 SVGEGT. The V end was cut by 4 bases, the J end by 4 bases, with 13 bases between. The CDR3 nucleotides read TGTGCCAGCAGTTCCCACCCGAGGATCACCGGGGAGCTGTTTTTT. Translation gives CASSSHPRITGELFF.

This clonotype was counted ten times or more. The genes are TRBV5-5 and TRBJ2-2; 7 positions agree with TRBD1. Germline CDR1 SGHKS, CDR2 YYEKEE (reference sequence). CDR3 length equals 16 residues. J lost 3 bases, V lost 3 bases, and 8 bases had no gene match. The CDR3 loop reads CASSSPTGSHTGELFF. Written as DNA, the CDR3 is TGTGCCAGCAGCTCTCCGACAGGGTCGCACACCGGGGAGCTGTTTTTT.